What follows are 3 T cell receptor beta chains derived from one specimen sequenced in a study of blood T cell repertoires in COVID-19. Assay used: immunoSEQ multiplex PCR; TCRdb lists only in-frame clones, some missing. Of about 120,000 clones listed, about four fifths are singletons. Sequences were obtained from peripheral blood. These receptors all stem from a human donor in a cohort sampled during active COVID-19.

This clone was detected once. The chain joins TRBV5-1 to TRBJ1-1; 8 bases align to TRBD1. The V gene's germline CDR1 is SGHRS and CDR2 YFSETQ. The CDR3 consists of 15 residues. J was trimmed by 0 bases and V by 4 bases; bases with no gene match: 5. The CDR3 DNA sequence: TGCGCCAGCAGCCGACAGGGGCGACTGAACACTGAAGCTTTCTTT. Translation: CASSRQGRLNTEAFF.

V is TRBV6-2 or TRBV6-3 and J is TRBJ1-1; TRBD1 aligns across 7 bases. With V trimmed by 6 bases and J by 4 bases, 5 bases remained unmatched. Germline assignment: CDR1 MNHEY and CDR2 SVGEGT. There are 13 residues in the CDR3. CDR3 sequence (DNA): TGTGCCAGCAGCCTAGGGGGCGTCACTGAAGCTTTCTTT. As protein: CASSLGGVTEAFF.

The chain carries TRBV4-2 and TRBJ2-2; 8 positions agree with TRBD2. The CDR3 extends over 16 amino acids. V trimming: 4 bases; J trimming: 3 bases; junction bases outside the gene matches: 7. Germline loops: CDR1 LGHNA, CDR2 YNFKEQ. CDR3 region: CASSRVAGLDTGELFF. The CDR3 DNA follows: TGTGCCAGCAGCCGAGTAGCGGGATTGGACACCGGGGAGCTGTTTTTT.